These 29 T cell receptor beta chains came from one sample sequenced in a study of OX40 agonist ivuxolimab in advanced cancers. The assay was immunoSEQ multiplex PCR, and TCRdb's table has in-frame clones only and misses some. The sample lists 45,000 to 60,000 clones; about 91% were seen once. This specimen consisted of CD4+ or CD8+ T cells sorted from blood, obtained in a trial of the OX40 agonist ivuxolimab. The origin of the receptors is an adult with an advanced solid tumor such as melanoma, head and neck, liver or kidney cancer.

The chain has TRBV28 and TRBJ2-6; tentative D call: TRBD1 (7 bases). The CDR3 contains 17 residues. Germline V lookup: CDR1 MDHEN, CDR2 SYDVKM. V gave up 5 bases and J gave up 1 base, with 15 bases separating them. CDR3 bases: TGTGCCAGCAGTGGCAGGGGGGTCAGATCTGGGGCCAACGTCCTGACTTTC. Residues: CASSGRGVRSGANVLTF.

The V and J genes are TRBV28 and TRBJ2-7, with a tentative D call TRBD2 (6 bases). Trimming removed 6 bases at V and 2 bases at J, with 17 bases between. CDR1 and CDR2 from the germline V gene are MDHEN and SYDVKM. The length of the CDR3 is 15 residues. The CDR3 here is CASSMLTGGAYEQYF. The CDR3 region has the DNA TGTGCCAGCAGCATGTTGACCGGAGGGGCCTACGAGCAGTACTTC.

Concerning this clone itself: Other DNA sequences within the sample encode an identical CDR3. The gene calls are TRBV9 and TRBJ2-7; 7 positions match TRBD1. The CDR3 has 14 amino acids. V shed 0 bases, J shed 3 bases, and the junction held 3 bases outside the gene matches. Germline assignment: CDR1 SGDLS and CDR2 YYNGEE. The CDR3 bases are TGTGCCAGCAGCGTAGGGGCAGGGGGCTACGAGCAGTACTTC. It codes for CASSVGAGGYEQYF.

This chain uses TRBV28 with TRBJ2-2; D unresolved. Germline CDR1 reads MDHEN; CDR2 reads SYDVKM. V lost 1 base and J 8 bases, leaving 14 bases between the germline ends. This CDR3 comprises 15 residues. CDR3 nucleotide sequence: TGTGCCAGCAGTTTATATTCAAGTAGTTTTGGGGAGCTGTTTTTT. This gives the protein CASSLYSSSFGELFF.

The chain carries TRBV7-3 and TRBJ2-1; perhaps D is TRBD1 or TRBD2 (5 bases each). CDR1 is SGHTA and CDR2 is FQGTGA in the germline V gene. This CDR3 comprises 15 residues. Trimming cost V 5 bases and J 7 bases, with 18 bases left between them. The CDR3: CASSVGPSPPNEQFF. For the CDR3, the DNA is TGTGCCAGCAGCGTGGGACCTTCTCCCCCGAATGAGCAGTTCTTC. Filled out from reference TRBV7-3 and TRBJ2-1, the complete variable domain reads GAGVSQTPSNKVTEKGKYVELRCDPISGHTALYWYRQSLGQGPEFLIYFQGTGAADDSGLPNDRFFAVRPEGSVSTLKIQRTERGDSAVYLCASSVGPSPPNEQFFGPGTRLTVL.

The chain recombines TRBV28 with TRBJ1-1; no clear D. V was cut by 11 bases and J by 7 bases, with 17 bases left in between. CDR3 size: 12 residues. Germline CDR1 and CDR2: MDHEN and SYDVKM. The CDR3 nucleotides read TGTGCCGCCGGGCACACTGCTTATGAAGCTTTCTTT. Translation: CAAGHTAYEAFF.

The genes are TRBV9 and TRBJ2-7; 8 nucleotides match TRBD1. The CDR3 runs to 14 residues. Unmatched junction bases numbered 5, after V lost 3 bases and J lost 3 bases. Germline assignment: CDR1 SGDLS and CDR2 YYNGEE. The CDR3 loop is CASSAGTGDYEQYF. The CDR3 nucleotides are TGTGCCAGCAGCGCAGGGACAGGAGACTACGAGCAGTACTTC.

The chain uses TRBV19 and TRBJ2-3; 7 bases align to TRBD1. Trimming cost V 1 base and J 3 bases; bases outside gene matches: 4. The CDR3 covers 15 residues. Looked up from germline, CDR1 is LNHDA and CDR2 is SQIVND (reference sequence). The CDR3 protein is CASSIGSRGTDTQYF. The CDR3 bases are TGTGCCAGTAGTATAGGCTCCAGGGGGACAGATACGCAGTATTTT.

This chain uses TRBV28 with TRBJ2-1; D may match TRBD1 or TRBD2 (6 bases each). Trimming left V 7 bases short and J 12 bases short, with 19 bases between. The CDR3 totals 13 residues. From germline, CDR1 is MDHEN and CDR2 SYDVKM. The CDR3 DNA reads TGTGCCAGCATAGGGGGAGGACCGCTGGGGCAGTTCTTC. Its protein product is CASIGGGPLGQFF.

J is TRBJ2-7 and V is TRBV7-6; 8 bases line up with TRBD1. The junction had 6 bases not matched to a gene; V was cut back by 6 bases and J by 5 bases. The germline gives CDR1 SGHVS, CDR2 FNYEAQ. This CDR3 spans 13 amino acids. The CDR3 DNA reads TGTGCCAGCAGGAGCACAGGGGGTCACGAGCAGTACTTC. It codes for CASRSTGGHEQYF.

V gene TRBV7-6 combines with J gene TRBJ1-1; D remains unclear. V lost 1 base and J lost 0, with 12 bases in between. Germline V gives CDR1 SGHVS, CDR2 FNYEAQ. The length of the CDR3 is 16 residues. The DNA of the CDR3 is TGTGCCAGCAGCTTAGGTCCTGTTGACATGAACACTGAAGCTTTCTTT. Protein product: CASSLGPVDMNTEAFF.

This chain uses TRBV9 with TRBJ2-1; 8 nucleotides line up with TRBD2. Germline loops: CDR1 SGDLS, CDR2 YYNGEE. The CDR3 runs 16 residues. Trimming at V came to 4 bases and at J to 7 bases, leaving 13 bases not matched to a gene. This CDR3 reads CASSPESGSFKNEQFF. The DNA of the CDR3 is TGTGCCAGCAGCCCAGAAAGCGGGAGTTTTAAGAATGAGCAGTTCTTC.

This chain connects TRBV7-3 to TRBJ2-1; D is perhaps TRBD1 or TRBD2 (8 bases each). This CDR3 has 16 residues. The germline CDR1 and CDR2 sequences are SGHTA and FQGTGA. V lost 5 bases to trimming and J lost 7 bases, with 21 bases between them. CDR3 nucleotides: TGTGCCAGCAGCCCAACAGGGGGACTAGAGGATAATGAGCAGTTCTTC. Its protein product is CASSPTGGLEDNEQFF.

Here the CDR3 DNA reads TGTGCCAGCAGCTTATTAGGGAGCACAGATACGCAGTATTTT. This gives the protein CASSLLGSTDTQYF. This chain links TRBV7-3 with TRBJ2-3, with unresolved D. The CDR3 sequence is 14 residues long. Trimming took off 2 bases at V and 0 bases at J, with 6 bases between the two ends. Germline V CDR1 and CDR2: SGHTA, FQGTGA. The variable domain in full, completed from reference TRBV7-3 and TRBJ2-3, reads GAGVSQTPSNKVTEKGKYVELRCDPISGHTALYWYRQSLGQGPEFLIYFQGTGAADDSGLPNDRFFAVRPEGSVSTLKIQRTERGDSAVYLCASSLLGSTDTQYFGPGTRLTVL.

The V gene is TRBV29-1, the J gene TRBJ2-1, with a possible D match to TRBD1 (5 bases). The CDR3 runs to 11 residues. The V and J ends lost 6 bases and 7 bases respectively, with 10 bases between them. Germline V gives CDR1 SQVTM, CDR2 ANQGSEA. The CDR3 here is CSVSRVNEQFF. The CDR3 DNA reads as TGCAGCGTGTCCAGGGTGAATGAGCAGTTCTTC.

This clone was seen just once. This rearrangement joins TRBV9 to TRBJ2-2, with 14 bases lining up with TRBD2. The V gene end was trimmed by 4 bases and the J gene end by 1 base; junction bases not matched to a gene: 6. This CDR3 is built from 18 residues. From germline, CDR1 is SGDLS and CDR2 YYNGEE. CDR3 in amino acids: CASSSGTSGRWNTGELFF. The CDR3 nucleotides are TGTGCCAGCAGCTCCGGGACTAGCGGGAGATGGAACACCGGGGAGCTGTTTTTT. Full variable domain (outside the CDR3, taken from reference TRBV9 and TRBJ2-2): DSGVTQTPKHLITATGQRVTLRCSPRSGDLSVYWYQQSLDQGLQFLIQYYNGEERAKGNILERFSAQQFPDLHSELNLSSLELGDSALYFCASSSGTSGRWNTGELFFGEGSRLTVL.

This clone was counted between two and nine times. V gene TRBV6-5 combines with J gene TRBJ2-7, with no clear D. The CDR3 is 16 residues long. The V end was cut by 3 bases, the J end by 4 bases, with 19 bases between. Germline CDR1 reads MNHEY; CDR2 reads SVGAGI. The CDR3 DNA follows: TGTGCCAGCAGTTATACCGTCCAGAGTGCAAGTTACGAGCAGTACTTC. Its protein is CASSYTVQSASYEQYF.

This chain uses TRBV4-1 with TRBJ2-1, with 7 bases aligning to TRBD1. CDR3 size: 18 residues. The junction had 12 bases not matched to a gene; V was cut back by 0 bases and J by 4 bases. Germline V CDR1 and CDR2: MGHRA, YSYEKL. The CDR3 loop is CASSQDGPGTEGYNEQFF. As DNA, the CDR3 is TGCGCCAGCAGCCAAGATGGTCCCGGGACAGAAGGGTACAATGAGCAGTTCTTC.

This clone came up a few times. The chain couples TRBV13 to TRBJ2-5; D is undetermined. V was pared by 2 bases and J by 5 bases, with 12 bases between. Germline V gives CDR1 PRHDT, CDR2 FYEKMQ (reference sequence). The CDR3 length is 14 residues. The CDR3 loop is CASSLFGLRETQYF. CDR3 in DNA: TGTGCCAGCAGCTTATTCGGCCTCCGGGAGACCCAGTACTTC.

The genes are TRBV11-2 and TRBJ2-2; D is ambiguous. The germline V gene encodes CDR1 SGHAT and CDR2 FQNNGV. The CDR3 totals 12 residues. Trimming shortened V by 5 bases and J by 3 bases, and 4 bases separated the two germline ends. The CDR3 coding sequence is TGTGCCAGCAGCCCTTACACCGGGGAGCTGTTTTTT. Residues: CASSPYTGELFF.

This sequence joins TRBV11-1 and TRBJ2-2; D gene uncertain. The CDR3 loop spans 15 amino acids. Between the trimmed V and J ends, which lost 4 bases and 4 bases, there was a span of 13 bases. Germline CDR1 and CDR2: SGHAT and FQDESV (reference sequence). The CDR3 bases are TGTGCCAGCAGCTCGTCGCCTAGAGGCACCGGGGAGCTGTTTTTT. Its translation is CASSSSPRGTGELFF.

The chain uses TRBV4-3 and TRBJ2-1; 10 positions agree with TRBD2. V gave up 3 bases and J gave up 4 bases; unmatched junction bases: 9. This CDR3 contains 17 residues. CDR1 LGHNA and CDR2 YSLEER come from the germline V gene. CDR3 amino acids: CASSQDGTSALYNEQFF. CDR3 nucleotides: TGCGCCAGCAGCCAGGACGGGACTAGCGCGCTTTACAATGAGCAGTTCTTC.

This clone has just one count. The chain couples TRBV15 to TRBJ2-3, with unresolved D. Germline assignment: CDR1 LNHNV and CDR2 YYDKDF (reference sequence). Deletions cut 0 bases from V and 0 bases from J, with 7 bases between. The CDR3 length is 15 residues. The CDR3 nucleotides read TGTGCCACCAGCAGAGATCCCGCTAGCACAGATACGCAGTATTTT. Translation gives CATSRDPASTDTQYF.

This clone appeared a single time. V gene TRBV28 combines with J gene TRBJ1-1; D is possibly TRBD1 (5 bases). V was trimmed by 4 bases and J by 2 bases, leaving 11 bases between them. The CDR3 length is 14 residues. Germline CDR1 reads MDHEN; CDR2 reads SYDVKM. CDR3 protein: CASSWQGFNTEAFF. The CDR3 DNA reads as TGTGCCAGCAGTTGGCAGGGCTTTAACACTGAAGCTTTCTTT.

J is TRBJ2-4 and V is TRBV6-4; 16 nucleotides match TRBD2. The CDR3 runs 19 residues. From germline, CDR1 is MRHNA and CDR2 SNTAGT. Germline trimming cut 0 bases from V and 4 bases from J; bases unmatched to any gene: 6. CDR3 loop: CASSDSGTSGRAPKNIQYF. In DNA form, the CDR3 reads TGTGCCAGCAGTGACTCTGGGACTAGCGGGAGGGCGCCAAAAAACATTCAGTACTTC.

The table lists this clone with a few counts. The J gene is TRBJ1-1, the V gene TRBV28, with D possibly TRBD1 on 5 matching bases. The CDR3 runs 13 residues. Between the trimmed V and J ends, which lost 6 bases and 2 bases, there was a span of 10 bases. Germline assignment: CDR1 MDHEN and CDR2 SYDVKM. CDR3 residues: CASSDGTNTEAFF. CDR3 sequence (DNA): TGTGCCAGCAGCGACGGGACCAACACTGAAGCTTTCTTT.

The DNA for the CDR3 is TGCGCCAGCAGCCAAGACCCGTTCTCCTACAATGAGCAGTTCTTC. It yields the protein CASSQDPFSYNEQFF. The chain has TRBV4-1 and TRBJ2-1; no clear D gene. CDR1 is MGHRA, CDR2 YSYEKL, per germline. This CDR3 has 15 amino acids. Trimming pared 0 bases from V and 0 bases from J, leaving 6 bases between.

The CDR3 nucleotides are TGCGCCAGCAGCCAGCCGCGGCTTAGCGGGAGAGGTTTTAGGACAGATACGCAGTATTTT. Protein product: CASSQPRLSGRGFRTDTQYF. J is TRBJ2-3 and V is TRBV4-1; TRBD2 matches 9 bases. Germline-derived CDR1 and CDR2 are MGHRA and YSYEKL. The CDR3 spans 20 residues. The V and J ends lost 3 bases and 3 bases, in that order; junction bases with no gene match: 19.

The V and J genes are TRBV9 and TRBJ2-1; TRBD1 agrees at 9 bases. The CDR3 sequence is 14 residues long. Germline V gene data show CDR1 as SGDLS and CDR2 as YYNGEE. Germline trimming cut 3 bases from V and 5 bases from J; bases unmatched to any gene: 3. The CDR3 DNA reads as TGTGCCAGCAGCGAAGGACAGGGGAACAATGAGCAGTTCTTC. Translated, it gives CASSEGQGNNEQFF.